Below, 5 T cell receptor beta chains from the same sample are listed, as sequenced in a study of prognosis after radiotherapy for stage I lung cancer. Amplification of the TCR beta CDR3 (from genomic DNA) was done by two-round multiplex PCR. The use of primers specific to each TRBV and TRBJ gene characterized first-round PCR. TCRdb re-derived calls from the multiplex PCR reads in MiXCR, one entry per CDR3 protein. The sample contains tens of thousands of distinct CDR3 sequences, about 35% of which appear only once. The input for sequencing was PBMCs, taken before or after stereotactic body radiation therapy (not recorded which). These receptors were obtained from a donor over 45 with non-small cell lung cancer.

This clonotype was seen a few times. The chain carries TRBV4-3 and TRBJ2-7; 11 nucleotides agree with TRBD1. V gave up 4 bases and J gave up 2 bases; unmatched junction bases: 16. Germline V gene lookup returns CDR1 LGHNA and CDR2 YSLEER. There are 19 residues in the CDR3. CDR3 DNA sequence: TGCGCCAGCAGCCGGAAGTGGACAGGGGGCAAAAAGAAACCCTACGAGCAGTACTTC. It translates to CASSRKWTGGKKKPYEQYF.

The gene calls are TRBV19 and TRBJ2-7, with D possibly being TRBD2 (5 bases). The CDR3 has 16 amino acids. Deletions cut 6 bases from V and 4 bases from J, with 22 bases between. CDR1 is LNHDA and CDR2 is SQIVND in the germline V gene (reference sequence). CDR3 residues: CASSDRSGGILYEQYF. The CDR3 DNA is TGTGCCAGTAGCGATAGGAGCGGAGGTATTCTATACGAGCAGTACTTC. The full variable domain, in which reference TRBV19 and TRBJ2-7 provide the parts outside the CDR3, is DGGITQSPKYLFRKEGQNVTLSCEQNLNHDAMYWYRQDPGQGLRLIYYSQIVNDFQKGDIAEGYSVSREKKESFPLTVTSAQKNPTAFYLCASSDRSGGILYEQYFGPGTRLTVT.

The table lists this clonotype with many counts. In nucleotides, the CDR3 is TGTGCCAGCCACCGGGACAGGGGCACTGAAGCTTTCTTT. This encodes CASHRDRGTEAFF. The chain links TRBV28 to TRBJ1-1; TRBD1 agrees at 10 bases. The CDR3 is made up of 13 amino acids. Germline loops: CDR1 MDHEN, CDR2 SYDVKM. Trimming at V came to 8 bases and at J to 4 bases, leaving 4 bases not matched to a gene.

The V and J genes are TRBV5-1 and TRBJ2-7, with TRBD2 matching 8 bases. This CDR3 is built from 18 residues. V was clipped by 6 bases and J by 7 bases; unmatched bases: 24. Germline V lookup: CDR1 SGHRS, CDR2 YFSETQ. The CDR3 coding sequence is TGCGCCAGCATCTCGATCCCGGGACTATCGGGAGGGTCTCTTGAGCAGTACTTC. Protein product: CASISIPGLSGGSLEQYF. Full variable domain (rest looked up from reference TRBV5-1 and TRBJ2-7): KAGVTQTPRYLIKTRGQQVTLSCSPISGHRSVSWYQQTPGQGLQFLFEYFSETQRNKGNFPGRFSGRQFSNSRSEMNVSTLELGDSALYLCASISIPGLSGGSLEQYFGPGTRLTVT.

This clonotype was seen only a few times. The CDR3 bases are TGTGCCAGCAGCTCCCTAACTAGCGGGAGAAGAGATGAGCAGTTCTTC. Its protein is CASSSLTSGRRDEQFF. The chain carries TRBV5-4 and TRBJ2-1, with 11 bases aligning to TRBD2. CDR3 size: 16 residues. Germline lookup yields CDR1 SGHNT and CDR2 YYREEE (reference sequence). V shed 3 bases, J shed 8 bases, and the junction held 10 bases outside the gene matches.